The TCR beta chain described here comes from a study of neurological immune-mediated disorders. This clonotype was seen repeatedly, ten times or more. Its antigen is undetermined. General study points: No CDR3 amino acid sequences were shared by expanded clones across subjects, suggesting private repertoires in all groups.

Each CDR3 protein gets one entry after TCRdb re-called the 5' RACE reads with MiXCR. The profile shows fewer than 30,000 distinct CDR3 sequences, 5% to 7% of them singletons. V lost 5 bases, J lost 6 bases, and 8 bases lay in between. This CDR3 region has 12 residues. The germline V gene has CDR1 SGHTA and CDR2 FQGNSA. Sequenced: PBMCs. The chain employs TRBV7-2 and TRBJ2-1; D is undetermined. The sequence came from a woman aged 40 to 50 in good health. The CDR3 DNA sequence: TGTGCCAGCAGCCGGCCTCGCAATGAGCAGTTCTTC. Its translation: CASSRPRNEQFF.